The clone carrying this T cell receptor (beta chain) was counted between two and nine times. Original data processing: Quantification of nucleated cells was approximated via reference gene primer amplification. Clones were sequenced by immunoSEQ multiplex PCR, and TCRdb holds only the in-frame ones, with some missing. V and J calls and clone size follow that table, whereas D and trimming were derived from the DNA. There are 200,000 to 250,000 clones in the sample; roughly 85% occur only once, and more than 2% lies in the top ten. The source of the sample is a study of blood T cell repertoires in COVID-19. As for the study in general: Specimens from acute and convalescent COVID-19 originated in the United States, Italy and Spain. Nucleic acid was either cDNA or gDNA, and it came from T cells, B-cell-depleted T cells, or PBMCs.

The V end lost 0 bases, the J end lost 5 bases, and 11 bases lay between the germline ends. Germline loops: CDR1 SNHLY, CDR2 FYNNEI. The CDR3 extends over 14 amino acids. The sequence was obtained from a woman in her seventies with COVID-19, enrolled during active disease. Source material: peripheral blood. The chain joins TRBV2 to TRBJ2-7, with D perhaps TRBD2 (5 bases). The CDR3 reads CASSEAMLAHEQYF. CDR3 DNA: TGTGCCAGCAGTGAAGCAATGCTAGCCCACGAGCAGTACTTC. Looking up the rest from reference TRBV2 and TRBJ2-7 gives the full variable domain: EPEVTQTPSHQVTQMGQEVILRCVPISNHLYFYWYRQILGQKVEFLVSFYNNEISEKSEIFDDQFSVERPDGSNFTLKIRSTKLEDSAMYFCASSEAMLAHEQYFGPGTRLTVT.